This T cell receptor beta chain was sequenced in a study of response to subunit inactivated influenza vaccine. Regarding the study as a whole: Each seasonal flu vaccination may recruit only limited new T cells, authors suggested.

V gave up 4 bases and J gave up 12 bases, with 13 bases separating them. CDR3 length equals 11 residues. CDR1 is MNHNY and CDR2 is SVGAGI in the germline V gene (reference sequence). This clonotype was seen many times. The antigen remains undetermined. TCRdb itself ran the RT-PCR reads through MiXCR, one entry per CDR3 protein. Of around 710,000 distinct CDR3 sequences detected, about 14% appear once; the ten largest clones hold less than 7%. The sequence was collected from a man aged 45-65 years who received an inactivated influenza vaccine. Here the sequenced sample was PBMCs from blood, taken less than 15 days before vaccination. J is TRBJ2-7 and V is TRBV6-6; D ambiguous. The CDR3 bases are TGTGCCAGCAGTTCAGACTCGGTTCCGTACTTC. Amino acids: CASSSDSVPYF.